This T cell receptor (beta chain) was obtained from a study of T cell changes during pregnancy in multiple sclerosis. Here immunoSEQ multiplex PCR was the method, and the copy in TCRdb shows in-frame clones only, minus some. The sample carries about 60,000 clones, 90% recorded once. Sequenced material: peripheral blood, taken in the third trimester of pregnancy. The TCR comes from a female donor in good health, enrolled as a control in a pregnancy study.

The CDR3 is CASSLDQTSGADTQYF. CDR3 sequence (DNA): TGTGCCAGCAGCTTAGACCAGACTAGCGGCGCAGATACGCAGTATTTT. The chain uses TRBV7-2 and TRBJ2-3, with TRBD2 matching 9 bases. The CDR3 covers 16 residues. The ends lost 1 base at V and 4 bases at J; junction bases unmatched: 6. CDR1 is SGHTA and CDR2 is FQGNSA in the germline V gene.